The sample holds a few counts of the clone carrying this T cell receptor (beta chain). As yet, its antigen is unknown. Single viable CD3+CD4+CD8-CD45RO+ cells were sorted as the memory CD4+ T cells. Study processing details: Out-of-frame sequences were removed, leaving roughly 2.1 million distinct TCRbeta sequences. The assay was immunoSEQ multiplex PCR, and TCRdb's table has in-frame clones only and misses some. The DNA was the basis for D and trimming; V, J and clone size are from that table. The repertoire holds about 50,000 clones, with around 80% as singletons. The data stem from a study of memory CD4+ T cells and cytomegalovirus serostatus. Study as a whole: Donors were healthy Belgian adults, fewer than ten CMV seropositive and approximately 25 seronegative. Overall study findings and caveats: Each of some 67 CMV-associated TCRbeta sequences occurred in one to five individuals.

The CDR3 consists of 15 residues. V gave up 5 bases and J gave up 7 bases; unmatched junction bases: 12. In germline, CDR1 is MDHEN, CDR2 SYDVKM. The source is an adult in good health and CMV-seronegative. This rearrangement joins TRBV28 to TRBJ2-7; 9 bases line up with TRBD1. Sequenced sample: memory CD4+ T cells from blood. CDR3 region: CASSLLPGQGREQYF. As DNA, the CDR3 is TGTGCCAGCAGTCTCCTACCGGGACAGGGCAGGGAGCAGTACTTC.